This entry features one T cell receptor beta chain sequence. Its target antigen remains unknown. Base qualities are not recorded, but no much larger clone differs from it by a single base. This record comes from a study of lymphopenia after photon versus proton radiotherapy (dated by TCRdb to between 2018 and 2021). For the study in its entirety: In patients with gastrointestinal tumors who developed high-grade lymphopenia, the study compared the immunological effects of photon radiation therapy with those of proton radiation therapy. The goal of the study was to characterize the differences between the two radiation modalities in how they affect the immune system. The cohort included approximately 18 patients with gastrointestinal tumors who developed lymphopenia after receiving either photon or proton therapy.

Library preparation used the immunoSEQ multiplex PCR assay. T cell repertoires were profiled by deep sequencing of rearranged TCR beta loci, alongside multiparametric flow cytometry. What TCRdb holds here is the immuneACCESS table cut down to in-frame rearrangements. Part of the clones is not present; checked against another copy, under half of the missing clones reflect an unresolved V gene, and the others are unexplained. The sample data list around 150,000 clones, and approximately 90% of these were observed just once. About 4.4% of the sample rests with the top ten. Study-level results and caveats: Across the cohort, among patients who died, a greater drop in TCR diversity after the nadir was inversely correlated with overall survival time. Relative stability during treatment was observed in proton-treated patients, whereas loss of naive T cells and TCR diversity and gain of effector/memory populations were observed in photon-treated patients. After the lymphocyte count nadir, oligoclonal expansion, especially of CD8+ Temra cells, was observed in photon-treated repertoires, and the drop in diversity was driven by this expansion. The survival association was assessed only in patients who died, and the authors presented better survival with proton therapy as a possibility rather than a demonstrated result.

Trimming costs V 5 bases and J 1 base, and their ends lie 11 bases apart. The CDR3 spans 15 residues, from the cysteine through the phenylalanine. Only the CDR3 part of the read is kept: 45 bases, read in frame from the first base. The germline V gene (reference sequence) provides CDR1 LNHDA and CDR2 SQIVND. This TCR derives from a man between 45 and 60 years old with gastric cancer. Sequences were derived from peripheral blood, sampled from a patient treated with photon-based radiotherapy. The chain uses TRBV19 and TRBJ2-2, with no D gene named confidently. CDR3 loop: CASSLSEMNTGELFF. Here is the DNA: TGTGCCAGTAGTCTAAGCGAGATGAACACCGGGGAGCTGTTTTTT.